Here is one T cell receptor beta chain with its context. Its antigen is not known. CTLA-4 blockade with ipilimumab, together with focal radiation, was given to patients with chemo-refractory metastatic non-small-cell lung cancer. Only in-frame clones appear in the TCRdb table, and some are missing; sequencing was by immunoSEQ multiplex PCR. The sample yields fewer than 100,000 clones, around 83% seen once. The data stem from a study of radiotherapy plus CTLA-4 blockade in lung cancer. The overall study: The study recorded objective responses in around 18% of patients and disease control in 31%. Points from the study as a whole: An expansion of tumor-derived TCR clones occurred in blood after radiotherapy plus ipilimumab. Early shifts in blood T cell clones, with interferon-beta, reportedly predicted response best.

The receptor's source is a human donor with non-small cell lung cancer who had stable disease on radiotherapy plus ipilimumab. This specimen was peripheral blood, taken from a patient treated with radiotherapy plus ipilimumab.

The CDR3 is CASSRAVGISSNQPQHF. CDR3 in DNA: TGTGCCAGCAGCCGCGCAGTGGGAATCTCGAGCAATCAGCCCCAGCATTTT. The chain combines TRBV11-2 with TRBJ1-5; D gene unclear. Per the germline V gene, CDR1 is SGHAT and CDR2 is FQNNGV. This CDR3 is built from 17 residues. The V and J ends lost 5 bases and 1 base respectively, with 18 bases between them.